This entry lists 16 T cell receptor beta chains sequenced from one sample in a study of T cells in localized non-small cell lung cancer. Measured with immunoSEQ multiplex PCR; TCRdb has only the in-frame clones, and not every one. The top ten hold 15% to 20% of the sample, which has 40,000 to 55,000 clones, roughly 79% seen once. The specimen was peripheral blood mononuclear cells, collected before any cancer treatment. The origin of the receptors is a man aged 40 to 70 with stage III lung adenocarcinoma.

The V gene is TRBV5-1, the J gene TRBJ2-7, with 8 bases aligning to TRBD1. The ends lost 3 bases at V and 4 bases at J; junction bases unmatched: 9. Germline CDR1 SGHRS, CDR2 YFSETQ. CDR3 length: 15 amino acids. The CDR3 DNA reads TGCGCCAGCAGCTACGAGACAGGGGCAAGGTACGAGCAGTACTTC. It yields the protein CASSYETGARYEQYF.

The V call is TRBV7-6, the J call TRBJ2-5; D gene ambiguous. Between the trimmed V and J ends, which lost 5 bases and 0 bases, there was a span of 1 base. This CDR3 spans 11 amino acids. CDR1 and CDR2 from the germline V gene are SGHVS and FNYEAQ. The CDR3 protein is CASSDQETQYF. CDR3 DNA: TGTGCCAGCAGCGACCAAGAGACCCAGTACTTC.

The chain combines TRBV5-4 with TRBJ2-7, with TRBD1 matching over 10 bases. With V trimmed by 4 bases and J by 5 bases, 6 bases remained unmatched. This CDR3 comprises 14 residues. The germline gives CDR1 SGHNT, CDR2 YYREEE (reference sequence). The CDR3 sequence: CASSPGTGAHEQYF. The DNA of the CDR3 is TGTGCCAGCAGCCCAGGGACAGGGGCCCACGAGCAGTACTTC.

The chain uses TRBV6-6 and TRBJ1-1, with 9 bases aligning to TRBD1. The J segment lost 4 bases and the V segment lost 5 bases, leaving 8 bases of the junction unmatched. The germline CDR1 and CDR2 sequences are MNHNY and SVGAGI (reference sequence). This CDR3 has 15 amino acids. DNA for the CDR3: TGTGCCAGCAGTCACGGGACAGGGAGAAGCACTGAAGCTTTCTTT. The encoded protein is CASSHGTGRSTEAFF.

The V call is TRBV6-5, the J call TRBJ2-7; D is perhaps TRBD2 (5 bases). This CDR3 is built from 13 residues. Per the germline V gene, CDR1 is MNHEY and CDR2 is SVGAGI. Trimming cost V 0 bases and J 6 bases, with 9 bases left between them. CDR3 DNA: TGTGCCAGCAGTTACTCGGGAGTTCGCGAGCAGTACTTC. As protein: CASSYSGVREQYF.

The chain recombines TRBV6-1 with TRBJ2-7, with D perhaps matching TRBD1 or TRBD2 (5 bases each). Trimming removed 7 bases from V and 0 bases from J, with 16 bases in between. CDR1 is MNHNS and CDR2 is SASEGT in the germline V gene. CDR3 size: 15 residues. CDR3 DNA: TGTGCCAGCATTACGGCAGGGAGTAGCTCCTACGAGCAGTACTTC. Amino acids: CASITAGSSSYEQYF.

This chain uses TRBV7-7 with TRBJ2-7; no clear D. This CDR3 comprises 15 residues. Looked up from germline, CDR1 is SSHAT and CDR2 is FNYEAQ (reference sequence). Trimming stripped 1 base from V and 3 bases from J, with 13 bases between. CDR3 loop: CASSLVKAESYEQYF. The CDR3 bases are TGTGCCAGCAGCTTAGTGAAGGCAGAGAGCTACGAGCAGTACTTC.

The J gene is TRBJ1-1, the V gene TRBV10-2; 10 bases line up with TRBD1. This CDR3 is 13 amino acids long. Trimming at V came to 7 bases and at J to 5 bases, leaving 4 bases not matched to a gene. CDR1 and CDR2 from the germline V gene are WSHSY and SAAADI. The CDR3 sequence is CASNRDRGTEAFF. The CDR3 region has the DNA TGCGCCAGCAATCGGGACAGGGGAACTGAAGCTTTCTTT.

This rearrangement joins TRBV5-1 to TRBJ2-5, with 7 bases identical to TRBD1. CDR1 and CDR2 from the germline V gene are SGHRS and YFSETQ. There are 14 residues in the CDR3. Trimming took 4 bases from V and 0 from J; bases not matched to a gene: 3. CDR3 nucleotide sequence: TGCGCCAGCAGCCTCGGGACAGACCAAGAGACCCAGTACTTC. The encoded protein is CASSLGTDQETQYF.

The V call is TRBV11-2, the J call TRBJ2-6; D gene ambiguous. V shed 1 base and J shed 2 bases, with 6 bases lying between them. The V gene's germline CDR1 is SGHAT and CDR2 FQNNGV. The CDR3 sequence is 15 residues long. The DNA of the CDR3 is TGTGCCAGCAGCTTAGGACCCACTGGGGCCAACGTCCTGACTTTC. Its translation is CASSLGPTGANVLTF.

The J gene is TRBJ2-3, the V gene TRBV5-4; D is uncertain. The V end was cut by 4 bases, the J end by 2 bases, with 14 bases between. Germline loops: CDR1 SGHNT, CDR2 YYREEE (reference sequence). The CDR3 is 15 amino acids. In nucleotides, the CDR3 is TGTGCCAGCAGCCCCGGCCCTTCTGACACAGATACGCAGTATTTT. It is translated as CASSPGPSDTDTQYF.

The chain uses TRBV19 and TRBJ2-5, with D perhaps given as TRBD1 or TRBD2 (5 bases each). Trimming took off 7 bases at V and 2 bases at J, with 17 bases between the two ends. The germline V gene has CDR1 LNHDA and CDR2 SQIVND (reference sequence). CDR3 length: 15 amino acids. CDR3 coding DNA: TGTGCCAGTATGGGTGTAGGGACGCGGCAAGAGACCCAGTACTTC. Protein product: CASMGVGTRQETQYF. Combining the CDR3 with reference TRBV19 and TRBJ2-5 gives the whole variable domain DGGITQSPKYLFRKEGQNVTLSCEQNLNHDAMYWYRQDPGQGLRLIYYSQIVNDFQKGDIAEGYSVSREKKESFPLTVTSAQKNPTAFYLCASMGVGTRQETQYFGPGTRLLVL.

The chain joins TRBV12-5 to TRBJ2-5, with TRBD1 identical over 7 bases. The CDR3 spans 13 residues. Germline values: CDR1 LGHNT, CDR2 FRNRAP. Trimming at V came to 5 bases and at J to 5 bases, leaving 5 bases not matched to a gene. The CDR3 is CASGTRGIETQYF. The CDR3 nucleotides are TGTGCTAGTGGTACCAGGGGGATTGAGACCCAGTACTTC.

This clone appeared a single time. The rearrangement links TRBV5-1 to TRBJ2-6; D ambiguous. The V end was cut by 0 bases, the J end by 0 bases, with 10 bases between. The V gene's germline CDR1 is SGHRS and CDR2 YFSETQ. The CDR3 spans 17 residues. CDR3 amino acids: CASSLDMRSSGANVLTF. In DNA, the CDR3 is TGCGCCAGCAGCTTGGATATGAGGTCCTCTGGGGCCAACGTCCTGACTTTC.

The chain joins TRBV9 to TRBJ2-2; D ambiguous. The CDR3 spans 16 residues. Germline lookup yields CDR1 SGDLS and CDR2 YYNGEE. The V end lost 7 bases, the J end lost 5 bases, and 21 bases lay between the germline ends. Written as DNA, the CDR3 is TGTGCCAGCGGCCCCGCCCAGGACCCCCGGACCGGGGAGCTGTTTTTT. Amino acid sequence: CASGPAQDPRTGELFF. Full variable domain (missing parts from reference TRBV9 and TRBJ2-2): DSGVTQTPKHLITATGQRVTLRCSPRSGDLSVYWYQQSLDQGLQFLIQYYNGEERAKGNILERFSAQQFPDLHSELNLSSLELGDSALYFCASGPAQDPRTGELFFGEGSRLTVL.

CDR3 region: CASSYSGYETQYF. The CDR3 DNA reads as TGTGCCAGCAGTTACTCGGGGTACGAGACCCAGTACTTC. The V call is TRBV6-6, the J call TRBJ2-5; no definite D call. Germline V CDR1 and CDR2: MNHNY, SVGAGI (reference sequence). V was trimmed by 0 bases and J by 5 bases, leaving 7 bases between them. CDR3 length: 13 amino acids.